A single sample is the source of the 3 T cell receptor beta chains below, sequenced in a study of cytomegalovirus exposure and HLA in healthy donors (dated by TCRdb to 2016 to 2017). Library preparation employed the immunoSEQ multiplex PCR assay. The multiplex PCR relied on a mix of 60 forward primers for TCR Vbeta segments and 13 reverse primers for TCR Jbeta segments. Not all clones reach the TCRdb copy of this immuneACCESS table, which keeps in-frame sequences only. Checked studies attribute under half of the gap to unresolved V genes and leave the rest unexplained. Present in this sample are over 45,000 clones, around 83% of which were seen just once. The ten largest clonotypes hold 4.3% of the sample. The sequenced sample was PBMCs. All receptors come from a man aged 30-40 years in good health and CMV-seronegative.

The chain recombines TRBV5-1 with TRBJ2-4, with a weak D call TRBD1 (6 bases). Between the trimmed V and J ends, which lost 4 bases and 0 bases, there was a span of 11 bases. The CDR3 loop spans 15 amino acids. Germline CDR1 reads SGHRS; CDR2 reads YFSETQ. DNA for the CDR3: TGCGCCAGCAGCCCGGACAGCTTAGCCAAAAACATTCAGTACTTC. It specifies CASSPDSLAKNIQYF. Complete variable domain (other parts from reference TRBV5-1 and TRBJ2-4): KAGVTQTPRYLIKTRGQQVTLSCSPISGHRSVSWYQQTPGQGLQFLFEYFSETQRNKGNFPGRFSGRQFSNSRSEMNVSTLELGDSALYLCASSPDSLAKNIQYFGAGTRLSVL.

The J gene is TRBJ2-7, the V gene TRBV7-2, with D perhaps TRBD1 (7 bases). Germline lookup yields CDR1 SGHTA and CDR2 FQGNSA. Trimming stripped 5 bases from V and 4 bases from J, with 12 bases between. The CDR3 has 13 amino acids. The CDR3, as DNA: TGTGCCAGCAGCGCGGGGACAGCTTACGAGCAGTACTTC. This encodes CASSAGTAYEQYF. Using reference TRBV7-2 and TRBJ2-7 for the parts outside the CDR3, the full variable domain is GAGVSQSPSNKVTEKGKDVELRCDPISGHTALYWYRQSLGQGLEFLIYFQGNSAPDKSGLPSDRFSAERTGGSVSTLTIQRTQQEDSAVYLCASSAGTAYEQYFGPGTRLTVT.

The chain combines TRBV7-9 with TRBJ2-2; weak D call: TRBD1 (6 bases). The CDR3 spans 15 residues. The V and J ends lost 1 base and 6 bases respectively, with 12 bases between them. Germline assignment: CDR1 SEHNR and CDR2 FQNEAQ (reference sequence). Here the CDR3 reads CASSLVYRVSGELFF. The CDR3 coding sequence is TGTGCCAGCAGCTTAGTCTACAGGGTTTCCGGGGAGCTGTTTTTT.